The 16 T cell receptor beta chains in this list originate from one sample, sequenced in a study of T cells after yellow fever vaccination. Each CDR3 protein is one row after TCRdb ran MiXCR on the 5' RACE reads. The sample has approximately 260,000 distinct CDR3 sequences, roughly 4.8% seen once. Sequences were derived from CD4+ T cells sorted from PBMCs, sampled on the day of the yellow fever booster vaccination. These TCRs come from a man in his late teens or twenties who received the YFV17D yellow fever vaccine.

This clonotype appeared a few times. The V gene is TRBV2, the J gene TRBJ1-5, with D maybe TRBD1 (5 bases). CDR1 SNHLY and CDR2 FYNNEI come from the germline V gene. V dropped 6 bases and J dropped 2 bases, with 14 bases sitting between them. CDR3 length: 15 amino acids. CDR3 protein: CASRKNLQGNQPQHF. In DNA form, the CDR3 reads TGTGCCAGCAGAAAAAACCTACAGGGCAATCAGCCCCAGCATTTT.

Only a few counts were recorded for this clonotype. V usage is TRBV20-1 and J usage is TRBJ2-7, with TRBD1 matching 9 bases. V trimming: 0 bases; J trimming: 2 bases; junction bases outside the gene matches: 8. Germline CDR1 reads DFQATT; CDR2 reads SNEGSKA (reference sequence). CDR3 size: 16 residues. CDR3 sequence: CSARDRRGQGPYEQYV. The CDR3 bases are TGCAGTGCTAGAGATCGCCGCGGACAGGGGCCCTACGAGCAGTACGTC.

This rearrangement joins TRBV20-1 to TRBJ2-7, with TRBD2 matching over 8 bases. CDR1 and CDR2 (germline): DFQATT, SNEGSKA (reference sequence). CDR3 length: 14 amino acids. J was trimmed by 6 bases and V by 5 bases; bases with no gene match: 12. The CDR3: CSAVRGGRPGEQYF. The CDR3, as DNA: TGCAGTGCTGTCCGGGGGGGCCGCCCTGGCGAGCAGTACTTC.

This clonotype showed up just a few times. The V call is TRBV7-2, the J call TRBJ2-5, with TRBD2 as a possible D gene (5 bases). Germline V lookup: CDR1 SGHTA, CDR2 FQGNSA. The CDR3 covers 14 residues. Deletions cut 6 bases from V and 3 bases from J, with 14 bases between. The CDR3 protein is CASRASSNEETQYF. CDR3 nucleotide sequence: TGTGCCAGCAGAGCTAGCTCGAACGAAGAGACCCAGTACTTC.

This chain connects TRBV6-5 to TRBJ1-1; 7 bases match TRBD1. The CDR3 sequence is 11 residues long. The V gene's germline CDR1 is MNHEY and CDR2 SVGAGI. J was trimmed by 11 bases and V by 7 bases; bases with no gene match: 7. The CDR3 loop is CASNDRARAFF. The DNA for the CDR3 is TGTGCCAGCAATGACAGGGCCAGGGCTTTCTTT.

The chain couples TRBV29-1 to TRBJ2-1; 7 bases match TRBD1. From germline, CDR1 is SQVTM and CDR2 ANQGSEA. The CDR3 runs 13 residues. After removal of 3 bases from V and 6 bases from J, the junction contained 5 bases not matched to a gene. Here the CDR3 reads CSVEWPGGNEQFF. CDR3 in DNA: TGCAGCGTTGAGTGGCCAGGGGGCAATGAGCAGTTCTTC.

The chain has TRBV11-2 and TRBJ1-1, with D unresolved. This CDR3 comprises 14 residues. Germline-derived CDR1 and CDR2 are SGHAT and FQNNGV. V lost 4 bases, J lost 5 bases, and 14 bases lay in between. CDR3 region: CASSSSQRWTEAFF. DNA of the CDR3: TGTGCCAGCAGCTCATCACAAAGATGGACTGAAGCTTTCTTT.

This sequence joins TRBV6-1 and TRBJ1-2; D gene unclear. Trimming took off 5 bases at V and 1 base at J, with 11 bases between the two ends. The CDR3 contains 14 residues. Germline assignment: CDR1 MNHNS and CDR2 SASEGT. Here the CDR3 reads CASSRSGDNYGYTF. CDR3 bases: TGTGCCAGCAGTCGGAGCGGGGATAACTATGGCTACACCTTC.

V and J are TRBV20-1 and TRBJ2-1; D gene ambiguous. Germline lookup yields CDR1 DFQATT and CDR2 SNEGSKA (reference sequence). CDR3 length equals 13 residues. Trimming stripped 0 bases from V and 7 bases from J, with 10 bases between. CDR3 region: CSARDLTVNEQFF. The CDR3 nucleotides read TGCAGTGCTAGAGATCTGACGGTTAATGAGCAGTTCTTC.

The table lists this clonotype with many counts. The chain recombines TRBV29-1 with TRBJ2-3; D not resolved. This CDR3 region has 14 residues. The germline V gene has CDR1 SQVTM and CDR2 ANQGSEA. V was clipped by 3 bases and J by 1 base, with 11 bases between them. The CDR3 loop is CSVEGDTRTDTQYF. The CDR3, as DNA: TGCAGCGTTGAGGGCGACACCCGCACAGATACGCAGTATTTT.

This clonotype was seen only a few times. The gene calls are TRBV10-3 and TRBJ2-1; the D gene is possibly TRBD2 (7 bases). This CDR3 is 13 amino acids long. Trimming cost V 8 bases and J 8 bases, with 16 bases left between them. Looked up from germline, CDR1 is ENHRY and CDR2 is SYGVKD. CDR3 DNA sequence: TGTGCCATCGGCAGAGGGGGGGGCGATGAGCAGTTCTTC. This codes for CAIGRGGGDEQFF.

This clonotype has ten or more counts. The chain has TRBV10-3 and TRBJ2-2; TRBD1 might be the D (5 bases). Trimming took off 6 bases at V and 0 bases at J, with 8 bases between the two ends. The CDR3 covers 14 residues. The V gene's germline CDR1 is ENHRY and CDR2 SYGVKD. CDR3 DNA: TGTGCCATCAGAGGGGCCCCGAACACCGGGGAGCTGTTTTTT. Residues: CAIRGAPNTGELFF.

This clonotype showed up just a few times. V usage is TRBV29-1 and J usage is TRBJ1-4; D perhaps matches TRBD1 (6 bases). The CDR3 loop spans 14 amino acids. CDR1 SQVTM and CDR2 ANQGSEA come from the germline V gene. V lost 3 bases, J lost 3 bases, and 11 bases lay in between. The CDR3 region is CSVDGGQPNEKLFF. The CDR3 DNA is TGCAGCGTTGACGGGGGCCAGCCTAATGAAAAACTGTTTTTT.

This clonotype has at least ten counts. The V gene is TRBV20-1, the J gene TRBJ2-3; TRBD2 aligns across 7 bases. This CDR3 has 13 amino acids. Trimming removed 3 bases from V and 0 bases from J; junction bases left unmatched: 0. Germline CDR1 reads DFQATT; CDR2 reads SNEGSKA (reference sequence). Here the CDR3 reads CSASGGSTDTQYF. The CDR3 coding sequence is TGCAGTGCTAGCGGGGGGAGCACAGATACGCAGTATTTT.

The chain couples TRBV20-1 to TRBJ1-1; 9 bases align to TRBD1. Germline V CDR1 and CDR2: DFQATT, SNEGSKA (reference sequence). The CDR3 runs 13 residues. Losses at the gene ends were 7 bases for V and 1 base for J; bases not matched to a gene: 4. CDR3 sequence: CSGRQGGNTEAFF. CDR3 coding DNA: TGCAGTGGCAGACAGGGGGGGAACACTGAAGCTTTCTTT.

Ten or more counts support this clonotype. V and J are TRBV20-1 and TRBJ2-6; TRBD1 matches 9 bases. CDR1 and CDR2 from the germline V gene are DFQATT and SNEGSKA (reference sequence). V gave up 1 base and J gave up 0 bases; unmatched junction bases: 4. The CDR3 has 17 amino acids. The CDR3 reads CSARAQGQGSGANVLTF. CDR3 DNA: TGCAGTGCTAGAGCCCAGGGACAGGGCTCTGGGGCCAACGTCCTGACTTTC.